What follows are 14 T cell receptor beta chains derived from one specimen sequenced in a study of blood T cell repertoires in COVID-19. Libraries were prepared by immunoSEQ multiplex PCR; TCRdb keeps only in-frame clonotypes and omits some of them. The table shows 390,000 or so clones, with nearly 90% occurring only once. The sample comprised peripheral blood. The receptors were sampled from a man between 18 and 35 years old with active or convalescent COVID-19.

The V and J genes are TRBV2 and TRBJ2-3; 7 positions match TRBD2. The germline CDR1 and CDR2 sequences are SNHLY and FYNNEI. The CDR3 loop spans 11 amino acids. V was pared by 6 bases and J by 10 bases, with 4 bases of the junction left unmatched. The CDR3 reads CASRPSGSQYF. CDR3 bases: TGTGCCAGCAGGCCTAGCGGTTCGCAGTATTTT.

V and J are TRBV6-1 and TRBJ2-2; the match to TRBD2 covers 7 bases. Germline CDR1 MNHNS, CDR2 SASEGT. V shed 2 bases, J shed 6 bases, and the junction held 6 bases outside the gene matches. The CDR3 has 15 residues. The CDR3: CASSEPWGGPGELFF. The CDR3 nucleotides are TGTGCCAGCAGTGAACCTTGGGGGGGACCCGGGGAGCTGTTTTTT.

This chain uses TRBV7-2 with TRBJ2-2; weak D call: TRBD2 (6 bases). This CDR3 region has 17 residues. CDR1 and CDR2 from the germline V gene are SGHTA and FQGNSA. V was pared by 0 bases and J by 4 bases, with 15 bases between. Written as DNA, the CDR3 is TGTGCCAGCAGCTTAGCTAGCGGAATGCTCAGCACCGGGGAGCTGTTTTTT. It codes for CASSLASGMLSTGELFF.

V is TRBV12-3 or TRBV12-4 and J is TRBJ2-1, with D unclear. The CDR3 spans 12 residues. V was cut by 3 bases and J by 3 bases, with 3 bases left in between. The CDR3 is CASSFYYNEQFF. CDR3 nucleotides: TGTGCCAGCAGTTTTTACTACAATGAGCAGTTCTTC.

The chain links TRBV7-2 to TRBJ2-1; 8 positions agree with TRBD2. This CDR3 has 15 residues. Trimming at V came to 2 bases and at J to 6 bases, leaving 6 bases not matched to a gene. Germline V gives CDR1 SGHTA, CDR2 FQGNSA. CDR3 nucleotides: TGTGCCAGCAGCTTAAGCGGGAGTTCTGTCAATGAGCAGTTCTTC. As protein: CASSLSGSSVNEQFF.

This rearrangement joins TRBV2 to TRBJ2-4, with a possible D match to TRBD1 (6 bases). Trimming cost V 8 bases and J 4 bases, with 15 bases left between them. This CDR3 is built from 14 residues. Germline lookup yields CDR1 SNHLY and CDR2 FYNNEI. CDR3 sequence reads: CASGQSTGKNIQYF. The DNA for the CDR3 is TGTGCCAGCGGCCAGTCCACAGGGAAAAACATTCAGTACTTC. The entire variable domain, with the rest obtained from reference TRBV2 and TRBJ2-4, is as follows: EPEVTQTPSHQVTQMGQEVILRCVPISNHLYFYWYRQILGQKVEFLVSFYNNEISEKSEIFDDQFSVERPDGSNFTLKIRSTKLEDSAMYFCASGQSTGKNIQYFGAGTRLSVL.

The CDR3 loop reads CASSRIVTGQSGNTIYF. Here the CDR3 DNA reads TGCGCCAGCAGCCGTATCGTAACAGGTCAATCTGGAAACACCATATATTTT. The chain recombines TRBV4-1 with TRBJ1-3; possible D gene TRBD1, 5 bases. Germline V gene sequence: CDR1 MGHRA, CDR2 YSYEKL. The CDR3 consists of 17 residues. V was pared by 4 bases and J by 1 base, with 17 bases between.

CDR3 region: CASSADTVYQETQYF. The CDR3 nucleotides read TGTGCCAGCAGCGCGGACACCGTGTACCAAGAGACCCAGTACTTC. This chain links TRBV7-9 with TRBJ2-5; D perhaps matches TRBD1 (5 bases). Germline CDR1 reads SEHNR; CDR2 reads FQNEAQ (reference sequence). CDR3 length equals 15 residues. The V end lost 5 bases, the J end lost 0 bases, and 13 bases lay between the germline ends.

This rearrangement joins TRBV28 to TRBJ1-5; D possibly corresponds to TRBD1 (5 bases). Trimming took off 8 bases at V and 2 bases at J, with 7 bases between the two ends. The germline gives CDR1 MDHEN, CDR2 SYDVKM. This CDR3 comprises 12 residues. CDR3 in amino acids: CASGGGNQPQHF. The CDR3 nucleotides are TGTGCCAGCGGGGGGGGCAATCAGCCCCAGCATTTT.

The chain combines TRBV27 with TRBJ2-1; TRBD2 aligns across 15 bases. Germline loops: CDR1 MNHEY, CDR2 SMNVEV (reference sequence). There are 16 residues in the CDR3. The J segment lost 5 bases and the V segment lost 6 bases, leaving 5 bases of the junction unmatched. CDR3 sequence reads: CASSGLAGGLDNEQFF. CDR3 sequence (DNA): TGTGCCAGCAGCGGACTAGCGGGGGGGCTCGACAATGAGCAGTTCTTC.

The chain employs TRBV27 and TRBJ2-7; 7 nucleotides agree with TRBD2. Germline CDR1 is MNHEY and CDR2 is SMNVEV (reference sequence). The CDR3 consists of 11 residues. Trimming cost V 8 bases and J 6 bases; bases outside gene matches: 4. The CDR3 DNA is TGTGCCAGCTCTAGCGGCTCCGAGCAGTACTTC. Its translation: CASSSGSEQYF.

V gene TRBV9 combines with J gene TRBJ2-3; 8 nucleotides agree with TRBD2. Looked up from germline, CDR1 is SGDLS and CDR2 is YYNGEE. CDR3 length: 15 residues. Trimming cost V 5 bases and J 6 bases; bases outside gene matches: 11. For the CDR3, the DNA is TGTGCCAGCAGTGGTAGCGGGGCCCCGGGCGATACGCAGTATTTT. This codes for CASSGSGAPGDTQYF.

Comment on this clone: The identical CDR3 is also encoded by other nucleotide sequences in the sample. V usage is TRBV6-5 and J usage is TRBJ1-3, with a tentative D call TRBD1 (5 bases). The V and J ends lost 0 bases and 4 bases respectively, with 7 bases between them. This CDR3 is 14 amino acids long. In germline, CDR1 is MNHEY, CDR2 SVGAGI. DNA for the CDR3: TGTGCCAGCAGTTACTCAGGGGTAGGAAACACCATATATTTT. Amino acid sequence: CASSYSGVGNTIYF.

The rearrangement links TRBV6-4 to TRBJ2-1, with TRBD2 matching over 9 bases. Germline CDR1 is MRHNA and CDR2 is SNTAGT. With V trimmed by 5 bases and J by 0 bases, 2 bases remained unmatched. This CDR3 is 15 amino acids long. The CDR3 DNA follows: TGTGCCAGCAGTCTAGCGGGGACCTCCTACAATGAGCAGTTCTTC. Protein: CASSLAGTSYNEQFF.